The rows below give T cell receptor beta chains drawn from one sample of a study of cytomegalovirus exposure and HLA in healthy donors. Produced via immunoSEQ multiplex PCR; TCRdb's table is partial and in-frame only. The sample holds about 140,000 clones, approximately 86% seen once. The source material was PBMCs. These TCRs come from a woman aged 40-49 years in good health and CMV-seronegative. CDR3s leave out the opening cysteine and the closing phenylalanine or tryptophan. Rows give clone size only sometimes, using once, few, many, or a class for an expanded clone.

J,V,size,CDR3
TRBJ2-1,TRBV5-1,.,ASSLSLAYNEQF
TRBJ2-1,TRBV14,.,ASSQDRLAGPLPNEQF
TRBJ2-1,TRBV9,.,ASSDGTGQGTNEQF
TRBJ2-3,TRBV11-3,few,ASSFSGSTDTQY
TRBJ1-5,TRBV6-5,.,ASSYRGGNNQPQH
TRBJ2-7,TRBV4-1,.,ASSLAMGPYEQY
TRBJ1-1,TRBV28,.,ASSFVGTGFNTEAF
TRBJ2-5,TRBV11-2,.,ASSRGTSGIQETQY
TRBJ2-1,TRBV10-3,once,AISEVTSGRSEQF
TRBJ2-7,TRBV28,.,ASSLSGYEQY
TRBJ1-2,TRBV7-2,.,ASSLDDRIGYT
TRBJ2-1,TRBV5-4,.,ASSLTSGGYNEQF
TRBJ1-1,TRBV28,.,ASSPGDTRADTEAF
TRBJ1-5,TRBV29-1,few,SAGTGGDQPQH
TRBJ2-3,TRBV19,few,ASKQRKSTDTQY
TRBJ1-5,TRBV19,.,ASSIRSDQPQH
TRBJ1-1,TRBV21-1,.,ASSRIARGHPWSWLNTEAF
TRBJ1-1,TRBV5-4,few,ASSADSMNTEAF
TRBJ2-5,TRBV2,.,ASTRQGAQETQY
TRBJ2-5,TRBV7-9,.,ASSFQGALSETQY
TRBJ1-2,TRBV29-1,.,SVVGFVRGGGYT
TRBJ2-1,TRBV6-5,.,ASSTGTAQF
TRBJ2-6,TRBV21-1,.,ASSTKTEGDSGANVLT
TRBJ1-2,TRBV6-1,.,ASSDRGYGYT
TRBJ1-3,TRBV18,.,ASSPQTGSSGNTIY